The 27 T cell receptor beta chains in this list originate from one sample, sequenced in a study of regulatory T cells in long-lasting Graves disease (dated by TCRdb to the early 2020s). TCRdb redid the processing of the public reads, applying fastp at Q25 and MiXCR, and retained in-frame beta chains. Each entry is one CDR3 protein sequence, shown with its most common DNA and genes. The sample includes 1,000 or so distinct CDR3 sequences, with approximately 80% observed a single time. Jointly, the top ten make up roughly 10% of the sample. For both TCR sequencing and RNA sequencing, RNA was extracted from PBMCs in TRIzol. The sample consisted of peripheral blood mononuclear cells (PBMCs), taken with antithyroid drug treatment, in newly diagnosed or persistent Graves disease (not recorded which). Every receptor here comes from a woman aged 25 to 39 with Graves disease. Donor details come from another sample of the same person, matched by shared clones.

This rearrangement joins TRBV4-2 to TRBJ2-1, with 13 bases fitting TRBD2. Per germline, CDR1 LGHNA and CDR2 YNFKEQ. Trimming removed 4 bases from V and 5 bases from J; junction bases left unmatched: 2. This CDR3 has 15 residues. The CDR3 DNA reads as TGTGCCAGCAGCCTGGGACTAGCGGGAAACAATGAGCAGTTCTTC. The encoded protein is CASSLGLAGNNEQFF.

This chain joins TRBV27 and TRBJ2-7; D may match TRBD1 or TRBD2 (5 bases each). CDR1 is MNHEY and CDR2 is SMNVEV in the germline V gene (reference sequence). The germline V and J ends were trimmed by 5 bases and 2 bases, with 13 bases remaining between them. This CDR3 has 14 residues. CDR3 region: CASSAVWGTYEQYF. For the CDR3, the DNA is TGTGCCAGCAGTGCCGTGTGGGGGACCTACGAGCAGTACTTC.

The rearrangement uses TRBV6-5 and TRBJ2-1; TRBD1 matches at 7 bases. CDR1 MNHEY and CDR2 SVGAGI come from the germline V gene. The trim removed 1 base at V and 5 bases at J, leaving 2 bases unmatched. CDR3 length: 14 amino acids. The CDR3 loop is CASSYFGTDNEQFF. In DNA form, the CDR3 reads TGTGCCAGCAGTTACTTCGGGACAGACAATGAGCAGTTCTTC.

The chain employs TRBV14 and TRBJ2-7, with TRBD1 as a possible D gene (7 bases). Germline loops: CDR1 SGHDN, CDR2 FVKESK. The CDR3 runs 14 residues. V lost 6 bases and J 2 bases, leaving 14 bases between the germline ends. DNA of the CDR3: TGTGCCAGCAGAGGACAGGCGGGGACCTACGAGCAGTACTTC. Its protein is CASRGQAGTYEQYF.

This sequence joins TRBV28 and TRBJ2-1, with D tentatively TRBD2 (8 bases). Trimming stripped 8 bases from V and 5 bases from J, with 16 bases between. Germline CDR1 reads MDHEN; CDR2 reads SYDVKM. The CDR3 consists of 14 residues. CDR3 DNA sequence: TGTGCCAGCCGGGAGGGACAGAGAAACAATGAGCAGTTCTTC. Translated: CASREGQRNNEQFF.

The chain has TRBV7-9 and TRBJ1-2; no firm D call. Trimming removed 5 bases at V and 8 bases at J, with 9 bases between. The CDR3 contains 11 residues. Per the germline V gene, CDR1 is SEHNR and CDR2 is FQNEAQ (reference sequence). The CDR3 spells CASSAAGGYTF. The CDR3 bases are TGTGCCAGCAGCGCAGCGGGCGGCTACACCTTC. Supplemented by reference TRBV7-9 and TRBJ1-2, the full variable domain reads DTGVSQNPRHKITKRGQNVTFRCDPISEHNRLYWYRQTLGQGPEFLTYFQNEAQLEKSRLLSDRFSAERPKGSFSTLEIQRTEQGDSAMYLCASSAAGGYTFGSGTRLTVV.

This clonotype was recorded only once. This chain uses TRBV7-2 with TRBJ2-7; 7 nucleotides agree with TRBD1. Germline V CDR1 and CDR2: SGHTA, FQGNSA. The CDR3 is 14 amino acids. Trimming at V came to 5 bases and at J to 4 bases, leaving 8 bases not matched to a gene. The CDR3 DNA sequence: TGTGCCAGCAGCATCTCAGGGGGTCCTTACGAGCAGTACTTC. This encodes CASSISGGPYEQYF.

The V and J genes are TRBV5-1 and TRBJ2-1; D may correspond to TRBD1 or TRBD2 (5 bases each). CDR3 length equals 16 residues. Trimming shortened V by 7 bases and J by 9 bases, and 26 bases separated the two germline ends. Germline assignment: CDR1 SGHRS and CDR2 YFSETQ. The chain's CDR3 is CASDNIPGPHSIEQFF. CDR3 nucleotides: TGCGCCAGCGATAACATTCCGGGACCCCATTCGATTGAGCAGTTCTTC.

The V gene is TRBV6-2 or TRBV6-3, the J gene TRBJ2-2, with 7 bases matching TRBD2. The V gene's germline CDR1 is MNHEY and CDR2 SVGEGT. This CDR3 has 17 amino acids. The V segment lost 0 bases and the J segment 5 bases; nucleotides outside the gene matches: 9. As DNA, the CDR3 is TGTGCCAGCAGTTACTCTCTTTCTACAGCGGGAACCGGGGAGCTGTTTTTT. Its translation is CASSYSLSTAGTGELFF.

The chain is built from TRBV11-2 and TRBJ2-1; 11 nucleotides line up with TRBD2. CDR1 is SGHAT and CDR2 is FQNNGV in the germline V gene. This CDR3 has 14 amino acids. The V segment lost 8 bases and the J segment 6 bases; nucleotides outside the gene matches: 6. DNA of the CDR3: TGTGCCAGCGGGCTGACTAGCGGGATCAATGAGCAGTTCTTC. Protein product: CASGLTSGINEQFF.

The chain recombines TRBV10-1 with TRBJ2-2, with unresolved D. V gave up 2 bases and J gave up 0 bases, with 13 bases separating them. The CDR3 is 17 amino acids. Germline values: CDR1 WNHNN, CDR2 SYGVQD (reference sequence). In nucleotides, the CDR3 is TGCGCCAGCAGTGAGGCGGTTGGCGTCTCGAACACCGGGGAGCTGTTTTTT. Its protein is CASSEAVGVSNTGELFF.

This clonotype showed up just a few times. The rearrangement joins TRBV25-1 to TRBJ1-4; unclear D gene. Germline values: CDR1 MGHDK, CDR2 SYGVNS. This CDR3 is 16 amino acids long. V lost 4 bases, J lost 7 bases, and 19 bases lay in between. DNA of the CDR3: TGTGCCAGCAGTGCTGACAACTTGGGAACCTTTGAAAAACTGTTTTTT. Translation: CASSADNLGTFEKLFF. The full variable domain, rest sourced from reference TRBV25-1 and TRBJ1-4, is EADIYQTPRYLVIGTGKKITLECSQTMGHDKMYWYQQDPGMELHLIHYSYGVNSTEKGDLSSESTVSRIRTEHFPLTLESARPSHTSQYLCASSADNLGTFEKLFFGSGTQLSVL.

For the CDR3, the DNA is TGCGCCAGCAGTCACGGCCGCGGACAGGGTAGCGGAATAAGCAATCAGCCCCAGCATTTT. Residues: CASSHGRGQGSGISNQPQHF. V is TRBV23-1 and J is TRBJ1-5, with 8 bases fitting TRBD1. TRBV23-1 is given ORF status, its function remaining uncertain. V lost 3 bases to trimming and J lost 1 base; unmatched junction nucleotides: 17. This CDR3 spans 20 amino acids.

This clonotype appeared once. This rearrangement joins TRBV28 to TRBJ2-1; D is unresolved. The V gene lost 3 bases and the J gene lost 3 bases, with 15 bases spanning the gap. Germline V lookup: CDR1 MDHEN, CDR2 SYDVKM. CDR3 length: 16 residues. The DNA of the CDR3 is TGTGCCAGCAGTTTTTCATGGGCTCCGGGCTACAATGAGCAGTTCTTC. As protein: CASSFSWAPGYNEQFF.

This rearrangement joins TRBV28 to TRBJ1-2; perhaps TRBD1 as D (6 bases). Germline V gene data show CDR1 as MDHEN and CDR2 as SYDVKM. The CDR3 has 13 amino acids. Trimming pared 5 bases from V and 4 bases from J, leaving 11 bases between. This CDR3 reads CASSVQGSYGYTF. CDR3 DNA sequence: TGTGCCAGCAGTGTACAGGGAAGCTATGGCTACACCTTC.

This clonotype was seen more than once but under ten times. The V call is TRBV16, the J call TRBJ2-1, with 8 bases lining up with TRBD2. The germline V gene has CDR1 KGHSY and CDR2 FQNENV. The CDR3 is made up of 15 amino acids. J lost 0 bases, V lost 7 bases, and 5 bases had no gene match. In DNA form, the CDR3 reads TGTGCCAGCACACGGAGCGGGAGCTCCTACAATGAGCAGTTCTTC. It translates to CASTRSGSSYNEQFF.

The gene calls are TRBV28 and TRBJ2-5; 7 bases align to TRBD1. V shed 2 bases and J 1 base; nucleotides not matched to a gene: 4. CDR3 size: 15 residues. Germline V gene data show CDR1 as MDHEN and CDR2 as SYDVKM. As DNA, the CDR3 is TGTGCCAGCAGTTTAAGAGGGGGCTCCCAAGAGACCCAGTACTTC. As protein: CASSLRGGSQETQYF. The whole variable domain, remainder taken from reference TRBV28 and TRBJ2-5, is DVKVTQSSRYLVKRTGEKVFLECVQDMDHENMFWYRQDPGLGLRLIYFSYDVKMKEKGDIPEGYSVSREKKERFSLILESASTNQTSMYLCASSLRGGSQETQYFGPGTRLLVL.

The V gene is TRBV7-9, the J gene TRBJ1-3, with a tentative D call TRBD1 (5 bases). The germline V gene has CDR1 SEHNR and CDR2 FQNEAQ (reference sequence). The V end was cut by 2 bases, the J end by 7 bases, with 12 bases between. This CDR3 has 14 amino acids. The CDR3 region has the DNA TGTGCCAGCAGCTTACGGGGCGATCTCAACACCATATATTTT. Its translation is CASSLRGDLNTIYF. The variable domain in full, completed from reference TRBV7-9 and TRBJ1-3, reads DTGVSQNPRHKITKRGQNVTFRCDPISEHNRLYWYRQTLGQGPEFLTYFQNEAQLEKSRLLSDRFSAERPKGSFSTLEIQRTEQGDSAMYLCASSLRGDLNTIYFGEGSWLTVV.

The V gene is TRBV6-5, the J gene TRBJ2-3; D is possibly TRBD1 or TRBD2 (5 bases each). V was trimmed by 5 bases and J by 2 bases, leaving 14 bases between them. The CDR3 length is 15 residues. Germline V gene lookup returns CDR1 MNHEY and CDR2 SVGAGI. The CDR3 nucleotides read TGTGCCAGCAGTACATCCGGGACCTCCACAGATACGCAGTATTTT. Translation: CASSTSGTSTDTQYF.

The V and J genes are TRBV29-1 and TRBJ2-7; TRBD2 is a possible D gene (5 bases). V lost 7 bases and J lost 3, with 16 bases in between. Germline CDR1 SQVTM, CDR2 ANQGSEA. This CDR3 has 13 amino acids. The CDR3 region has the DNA TGCAGCGCCGTAGAGGAGGTGGGCTACGAGCAGTACTTC. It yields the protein CSAVEEVGYEQYF.

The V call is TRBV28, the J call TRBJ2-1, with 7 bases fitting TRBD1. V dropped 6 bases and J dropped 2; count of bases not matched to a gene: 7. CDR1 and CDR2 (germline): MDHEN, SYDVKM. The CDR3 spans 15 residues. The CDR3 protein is CASSPWDRPYNEQFF. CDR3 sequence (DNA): TGTGCCAGCAGCCCTTGGGACAGACCCTACAATGAGCAGTTCTTC.

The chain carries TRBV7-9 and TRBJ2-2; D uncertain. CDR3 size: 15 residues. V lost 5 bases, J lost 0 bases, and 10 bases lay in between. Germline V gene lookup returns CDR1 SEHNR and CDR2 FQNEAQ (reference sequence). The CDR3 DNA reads TGTGCCAGCAGCCGGACCCTCGCGAACACCGGGGAGCTGTTTTTT. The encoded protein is CASSRTLANTGELFF. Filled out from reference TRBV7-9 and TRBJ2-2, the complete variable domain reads DTGVSQNPRHKITKRGQNVTFRCDPISEHNRLYWYRQTLGQGPEFLTYFQNEAQLEKSRLLSDRFSAERPKGSFSTLEIQRTEQGDSAMYLCASSRTLANTGELFFGEGSRLTVL.

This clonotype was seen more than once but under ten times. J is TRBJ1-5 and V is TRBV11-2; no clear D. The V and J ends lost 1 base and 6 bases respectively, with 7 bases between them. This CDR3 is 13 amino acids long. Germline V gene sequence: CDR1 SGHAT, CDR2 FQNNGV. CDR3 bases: TGTGCCAGCAGCTTAGGGTTCAGTCAGCCCCAGCATTTT. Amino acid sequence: CASSLGFSQPQHF.

CDR3: CASSLGHETQYF. In DNA form, the CDR3 reads TGTGCCAGCAGTTTAGGACACGAGACCCAGTACTTC. The chain couples TRBV28 to TRBJ2-5; TRBD1 might be the D (5 bases). The length of the CDR3 is 12 residues. Germline assignment: CDR1 MDHEN and CDR2 SYDVKM. V lost 2 bases to trimming and J lost 5 bases, with 6 bases between them.

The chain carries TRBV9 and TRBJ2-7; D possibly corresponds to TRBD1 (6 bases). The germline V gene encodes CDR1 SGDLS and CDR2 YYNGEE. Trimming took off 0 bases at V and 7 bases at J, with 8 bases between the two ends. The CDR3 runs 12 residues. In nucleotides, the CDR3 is TGTGCCAGCAGCGTAGGCCAGGGGGAGCAGTACTTC. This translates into CASSVGQGEQYF.

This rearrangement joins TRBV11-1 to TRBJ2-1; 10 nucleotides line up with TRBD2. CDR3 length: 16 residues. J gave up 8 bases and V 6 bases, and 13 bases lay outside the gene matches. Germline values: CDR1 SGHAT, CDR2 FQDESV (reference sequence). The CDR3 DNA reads TGTGCCAGCAGTTTGGGGGTGCTAGCGGGAGCCGATGAGCAGTTCTTC. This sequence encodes CASSLGVLAGADEQFF. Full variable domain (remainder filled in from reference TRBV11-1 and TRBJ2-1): EAEVAQSPRYKITEKSQAVAFWCDPISGHATLYWYRQILGQGPELLVQFQDESVVDDSQLPKDRFSAERLKGVDSTLKIQPAELGDSAMYLCASSLGVLAGADEQFFGPGTRLTVL.

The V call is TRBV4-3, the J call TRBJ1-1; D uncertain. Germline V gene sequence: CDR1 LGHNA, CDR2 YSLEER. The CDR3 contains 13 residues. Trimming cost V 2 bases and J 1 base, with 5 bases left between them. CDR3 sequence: CASSQLGNTEAFF. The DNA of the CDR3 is TGCGCCAGCAGCCAATTGGGGAACACTGAAGCTTTCTTT.